The 3 T cell receptor beta chains given below trace back to one sample, sequenced in a study of blood T cell repertoires in COVID-19. Assay used: immunoSEQ multiplex PCR; TCRdb lists only in-frame clones, some missing. The sample contains some 94,000 clones, over 80% of which appear only once. Material: peripheral blood. These receptors came from a man between 65 and 80 years old with active or convalescent COVID-19.

The chain is built from TRBV11-3 and TRBJ2-2, with a weak D call TRBD1 (6 bases). Germline CDR1 is SGHNT and CDR2 is YENEEA. There are 16 residues in the CDR3. Between the trimmed V and J ends, which lost 5 bases and 0 bases, there was a span of 13 bases. In DNA form, the CDR3 reads TGTGCCAGCAGCCCCCAGACAGGAGCGAACACCGGGGAGCTGTTTTTT. It specifies CASSPQTGANTGELFF.

The rearrangement links TRBV6-5 to TRBJ1-5; D call uncertain. V shed 5 bases and J shed 6 bases, with 8 bases lying between them. CDR3 length: 12 residues. Germline V lookup: CDR1 MNHEY, CDR2 SVGAGI. In nucleotides, the CDR3 is TGTGCCAGCAGTCAAAGTAGTCAGCCCCAGCATTTT. This sequence encodes CASSQSSQPQHF.

V and J are TRBV9 and TRBJ2-1, with D possibly TRBD1 on 5 matching bases. Germline CDR1 is SGDLS and CDR2 is YYNGEE. Between the trimmed V and J ends, which lost 2 bases and 7 bases, there was a span of 19 bases. The length of the CDR3 is 16 residues. This CDR3 reads CASSVGDRASRNEQFF. CDR3 sequence (DNA): TGTGCCAGCAGCGTGGGCGACAGAGCCAGTAGGAATGAGCAGTTCTTC.